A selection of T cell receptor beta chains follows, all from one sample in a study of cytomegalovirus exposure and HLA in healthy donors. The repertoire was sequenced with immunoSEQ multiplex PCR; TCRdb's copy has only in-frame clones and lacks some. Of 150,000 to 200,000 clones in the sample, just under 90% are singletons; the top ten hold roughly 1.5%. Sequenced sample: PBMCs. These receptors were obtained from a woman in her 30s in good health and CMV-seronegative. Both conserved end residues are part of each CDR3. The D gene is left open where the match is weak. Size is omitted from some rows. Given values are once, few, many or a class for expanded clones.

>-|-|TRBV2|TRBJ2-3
CASAGGYTDTQYF
TGTGCCAGCGCAGGGGGGTACACAGATACGCAGTATTTT
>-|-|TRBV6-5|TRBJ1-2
CASSPTAFNYGYTF
TGTGCCAGCAGTCCGACAGCCTTCAACTATGGCTACACCTTC
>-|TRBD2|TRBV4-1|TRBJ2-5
CASSQDPGGGETQYF
TGCGCCAGCAGCCAAGACCCGGGGGGAGGAGAGACCCAGTACTTC
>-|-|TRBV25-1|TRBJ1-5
CASSGGGNQPQHF
TGTGCCAGCAGTGGAGGAGGCAATCAGCCCCAGCATTTT
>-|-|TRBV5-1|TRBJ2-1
CASSLSRDLTRDSKGNEQFF
TGCGCCAGCAGCTTGTCGCGGGATTTAACCCGGGACTCCAAAGGCAATGAGCAGTTCTTC
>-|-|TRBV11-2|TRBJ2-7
CASSLVARGYEQYF
TGTGCCAGCAGCTTGGTCGCCCGGGGCTACGAGCAGTACTTC
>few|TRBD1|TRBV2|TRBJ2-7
CASSETGQGSYEQYF
TGTGCCAGCAGTGAGACGGGACAGGGGTCCTACGAGCAGTACTTC
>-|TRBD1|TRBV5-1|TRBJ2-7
CASSLRRRGSYEQYF
TGCGCCAGCAGCTTACGGCGCAGGGGGTCCTACGAGCAGTACTTC
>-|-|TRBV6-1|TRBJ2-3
CASGTQVAFTDTQYF
TGTGCCAGCGGTACACAGGTGGCGTTCACAGATACGCAGTATTTT
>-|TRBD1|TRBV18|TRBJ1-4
CASSPPEGAGEKLFF
TGTGCCAGCTCACCACCAGAGGGGGCCGGTGAAAAACTGTTTTTT
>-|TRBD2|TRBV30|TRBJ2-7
CAWRVAGFHEQYF
TGTGCCTGGAGAGTAGCGGGGTTCCACGAGCAGTACTTC
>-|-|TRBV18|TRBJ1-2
CASSPGDYGYTF
TGTGCCAGCTCACCCGGGGACTATGGCTACACCTTC
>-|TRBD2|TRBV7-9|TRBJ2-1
CASSGGTSGYNEQFF
TGTGCCAGCAGTGGAGGGACTAGCGGCTACAATGAGCAGTTCTTC
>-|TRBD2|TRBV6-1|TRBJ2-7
CASTSPLAGGSEQYF
TGTGCCAGCACAAGCCCACTAGCGGGGGGAAGCGAGCAGTACTTC
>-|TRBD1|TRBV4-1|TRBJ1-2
CASSQEGTDYGYTF
TGCGCCAGCAGCCAAGAAGGGACAGACTATGGCTACACCTTC
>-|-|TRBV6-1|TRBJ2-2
CASSTEGLVPGELFF
TGTGCCAGCAGCACCGAGGGTCTGGTCCCCGGGGAGCTGTTTTTT
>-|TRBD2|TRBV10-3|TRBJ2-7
CAISESRGGFLDEQYF
TGTGCCATCAGTGAGTCGCGGGGGGGGTTTCTGGACGAGCAGTACTTC
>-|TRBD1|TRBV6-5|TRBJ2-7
CASSFRDRGYEQYF
TGTGCCAGCAGTTTCCGCGACAGGGGCTACGAGCAGTACTTC
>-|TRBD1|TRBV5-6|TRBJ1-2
CASSLGEQGPWRNNYGYTF
TGTGCCAGCAGCTTGGGTGAACAGGGGCCTTGGAGGAATAACTATGGCTACACCTTC
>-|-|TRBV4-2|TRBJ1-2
CASSQDLDSLYGYTF
TGTGCCAGCAGCCAAGATCTAGACAGTCTCTATGGCTACACCTTC
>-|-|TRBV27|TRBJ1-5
CASSSRGWNQPQHF
TGTGCCAGCAGTTCTAGAGGATGGAATCAGCCCCAGCATTTT
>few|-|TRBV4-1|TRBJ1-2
CASSQGGANYGYTF
TGCGCCAGCAGCCAAGGCGGTGCTAACTATGGCTACACCTTC
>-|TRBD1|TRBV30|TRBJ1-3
CAWDTGVGNTIYF
TGTGCCTGGGATACAGGGGTTGGAAACACCATATATTTT
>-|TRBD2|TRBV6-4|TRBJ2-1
CASSDSGLADLNEQFF
TGTGCCAGCAGTGACTCGGGACTAGCGGACTTAAATGAGCAGTTCTTC
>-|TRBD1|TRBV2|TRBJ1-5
CASRDREMGQPQHF
TGTGCCAGCAGGGACAGGGAAATGGGTCAGCCCCAGCATTTT
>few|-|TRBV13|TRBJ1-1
CASMTVNTEAFF
TGTGCCAGCATGACAGTGAACACTGAAGCTTTCTTT
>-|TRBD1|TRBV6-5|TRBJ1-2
CASSFRQGLGYTF
TGTGCCAGCAGTTTTCGACAGGGGTTGGGCTACACCTTC
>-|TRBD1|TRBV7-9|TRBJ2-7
CASSSPGQENYEQYF
TGTGCCAGCAGCAGCCCTGGACAGGAGAACTACGAGCAGTACTTC
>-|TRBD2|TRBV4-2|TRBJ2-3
CASSQDGAGGSDTQYF
TGTGCCAGCAGCCAAGATGGAGCGGGGGGGTCGGATACGCAGTATTTT
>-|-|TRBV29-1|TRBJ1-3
CSVVGSGAGNTIYF
TGCAGCGTTGTTGGGTCTGGGGCCGGAAACACCATATATTTT
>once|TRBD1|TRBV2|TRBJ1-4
CASSHGTATEFNEKLFF
TGTGCCAGCAGTCACGGGACAGCTACTGAATTTAATGAAAAACTGTTTTTT
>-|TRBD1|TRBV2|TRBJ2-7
CASSEAGPRQGYYEQYF
TGTGCCAGCAGTGAAGCGGGGCCTCGACAGGGCTACTACGAGCAGTACTTC
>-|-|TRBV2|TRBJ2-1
CASKEEGMNFGEQFF
TGTGCCAGCAAAGAGGAGGGGATGAACTTCGGTGAGCAGTTCTTC
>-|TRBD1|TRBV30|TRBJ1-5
CAWDRGHQPQHF
TGTGCCTGGGACAGGGGGCATCAGCCCCAGCATTTT
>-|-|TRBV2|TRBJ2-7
CASMGPGRYEQYF
TGTGCCAGCATGGGTCCGGGTCGGTACGAGCAGTACTTC
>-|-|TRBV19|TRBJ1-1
CASSMGVMNTEAFF
TGTGCCAGTAGTATGGGAGTTATGAACACTGAAGCTTTCTTT
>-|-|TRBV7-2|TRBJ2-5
CASSQYVGLQETQYF
TGTGCCAGCAGCCAGTATGTGGGCCTCCAAGAGACCCAGTACTTC
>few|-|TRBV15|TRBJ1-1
CATSRETAVAMNTEAFF
TGTGCCACCAGCAGAGAGACAGCCGTAGCCATGAACACTGAAGCTTTCTTT
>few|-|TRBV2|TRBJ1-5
CASSEGGLGNQPQHF
TGTGCCAGCAGTGAAGGAGGGCTTGGCAATCAGCCCCAGCATTTT
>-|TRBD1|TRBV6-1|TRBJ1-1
CATSDRAYNTEAFF
TGTGCCACTTCAGACAGGGCGTACAACACTGAAGCTTTCTTT
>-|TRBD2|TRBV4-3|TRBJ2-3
CASSLGGGTDTQYF
TGCGCCAGCAGCCTGGGGGGGGGTACAGATACGCAGTATTTT
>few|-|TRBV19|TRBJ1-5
CASSISGSNQPQHF
TGTGCCAGTAGTATCTCGGGTAGCAATCAGCCCCAGCATTTT
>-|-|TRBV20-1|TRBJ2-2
CSAPRAGELFF
TGCAGTGCCCCCAGGGCCGGGGAGCTGTTTTTT
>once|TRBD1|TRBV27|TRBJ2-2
CASSLSGQGGTGELFF
TGTGCCAGCAGTTTATCGGGACAGGGGGGCACCGGGGAGCTGTTTTTT
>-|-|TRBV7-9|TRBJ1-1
CASSLAQGGGTEAFF
TGTGCCAGCAGCTTAGCGCAGGGCGGGGGAACTGAAGCTTTCTTT
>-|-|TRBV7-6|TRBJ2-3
CASSLEAGIDTQYF
TGTGCCAGCAGCTTAGAGGCGGGTATAGATACGCAGTATTTT
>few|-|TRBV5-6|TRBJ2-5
CASSLPGEETQYF
TGTGCCAGCAGCTTGCCAGGGGAGGAGACCCAGTACTTC
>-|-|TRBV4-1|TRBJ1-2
CASSQDRDYGYTF
TGCGCCAGCAGCCAAGACAGGGACTATGGCTACACCTTC
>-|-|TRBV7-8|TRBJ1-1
CASSLWPGFPEAFF
TGTGCCAGCAGTTTATGGCCAGGGTTTCCTGAAGCTTTCTTT
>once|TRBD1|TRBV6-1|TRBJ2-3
CASSRDRVSTDTQYF
TGTGCCAGCAGCCGGGACAGGGTTAGCACAGATACGCAGTATTTT
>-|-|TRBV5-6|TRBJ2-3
CASSPAPGGIDTQYF
TGTGCCAGCAGCCCCGCGCCTGGGGGCATAGATACGCAGTATTTT
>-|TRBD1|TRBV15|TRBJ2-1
CATSSRTGAYNEQFF
TGTGCCACCAGCAGCAGGACAGGTGCCTACAATGAGCAGTTCTTC
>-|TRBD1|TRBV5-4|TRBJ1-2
CASSLAGQGLGGYTF
TGTGCCAGCAGCCTTGCGGGACAGGGCTTGGGTGGCTACACCTTC
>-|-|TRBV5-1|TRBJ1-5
CASSLGENSNQPQHF
TGCGCCAGCAGCTTAGGGGAAAATAGCAATCAGCCCCAGCATTTT
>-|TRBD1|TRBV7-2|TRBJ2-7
CASSPDRGPYEQYF
TGTGCCAGCAGCCCAGACAGGGGCCCCTACGAGCAGTACTTC
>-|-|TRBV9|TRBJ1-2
CASSVSGVGYTF
TGTGCCAGCAGCGTCTCAGGGGTTGGCTACACCTTC
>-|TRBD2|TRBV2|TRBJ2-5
CASSNRGGWQETQYF
TGTGCCAGCAGTAACCGCGGGGGGTGGCAAGAGACCCAGTACTTC
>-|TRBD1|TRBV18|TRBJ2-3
CASSRTGLDTQYF
TGTGCCAGCTCACGGACAGGGTTAGATACGCAGTATTTT